This T cell receptor beta chain was obtained from a study of blood T cell repertoires in COVID-19 (dated by TCRdb to between 2020 and 2021). For context, the study as a whole: Samples covering the acute and convalescent phases of COVID-19 were provided by collaborators in the United States, Italy and Spain. The prospective study material was composed of cDNA or gDNA derived from T cells, B-cell-depleted T cells, or PBMCs. The dataset comprised deeply sampled blood TCRbeta repertoires from subjects exposed to, actively infected with, or recovered from COVID-19. The repertoires were released in a freely available public database meant as a resource for research on the immune response to SARS-CoV-2. The samples were drawn from two sources: the first 160 participants of the ongoing ImmuneRACE study, and over 1,000 subjects contributed by 6 global collaborators. Nearly every sample came with metadata listing a de-identified subject ID, COVID-19 status, age in years and sex. Where available, HLA class I and class II types were taken from metadata supplied by the sample provider and were not determined by assay-based typing.

Relative to germline, V is missing 0 bases and J is missing 4 bases, with 5 bases of the junction outside any gene match. There are 16 amino acids in the CDR3, from cysteine to phenylalanine inclusive. Here the CDR3 DNA is all that survives: 48 bases in frame from base 1. CDR1 is given as LNHNV and CDR2 as YYDKDF, both from the germline V gene (reference sequence). The study at large found these results: How much clinical and demographic metadata was included differed by source and by participant, and the metadata was provided uncurated.

Each collaborating institution followed its own protocols to collect whole blood in K2EDTA tubes. For TCRbeta analysis, collaborators shipped samples as frozen whole blood, isolated PBMCs, or DNA extracted from either of those sample types. TCRbeta CDR3 regions were amplified from genomic DNA using the immunoSEQ Assay, a bias-controlled multiplex PCR. The authors' pipeline ran thus. Nucleated cell counts per sample were estimated from amplification of reference gene primers within the assay. To quantify the absolute abundance of each unique TCRbeta CDR3 rearrangement, sequence reads were collapsed and filtered. For each sample, productive Simpson clonality was calculated as the square root of Simpson's diversity index across productive rearrangements. Sourced from immuneACCESS, this table was stored by TCRdb with only in-frame sequences that have V and J called. A share of the clones is absent; for the studies checked, an unresolved V gene accounts for under half, and the remainder has no known explanation. V, J and clone size derive from that table, while D and trimming were established from the DNA sequence. Within this sample are under 250,000 clones, with approximately 78% of them counted one time only. Of the sample, roughly 12% falls within the top ten clones.

Concerning this clone itself: No antigen is known for it. Base quality data are lacking; no much larger clone is found one base away.

This sequence originates from a woman in her forties with acute or convalescent COVID-19. Sequencing was performed on peripheral blood. The chain was built from TRBV15 and TRBJ2-1; TRBD2 agrees with 8 junctional bases. The CDR3 is CATSRDGGLDYNEQFF. The sequenced DNA is TGTGCCACCAGCAGAGATGGGGGACTAGATTACAATGAGCAGTTCTTC.